This TCR beta chain came from a study of cytomegalovirus exposure and HLA in healthy donors. This CDR3 is 12 amino acids long. CDR1 GTSNPN and CDR2 SVGIG come from the germline V gene (reference sequence). With 60 Vbeta and 13 Jbeta primers, the PCR was carried out. Profiled with immunoSEQ multiplex PCR; TCRdb holds only in-frame clones, not every one. The data show around 130,000 clones, 84% seen once. The sequenced sample consisted of PBMCs. This sequence joins TRBV30 and TRBJ2-5; possible D gene TRBD2, 5 bases. The J call may not be correct, given that the DNA end is closer to TRBJ2-7. The sequence was collected from a man over 45 in good health and CMV-seronegative. The CDR3 loop reads CAWSVLGYEQYF. The CDR3, as DNA: TGTGCCTGGAGTGTACTAGGCTACGAGCAGTACTTC.